The sequence of this T cell receptor (beta chain) was determined in a study of beta chain features in type 1 diabetes. This clone was picked up a small number of times. Expressed TCRB transcripts got sequenced, as all isolated RNA was reverse transcribed. Some clones are missing from TCRdb's copy, which holds only in-frame ones; the method was immunoSEQ multiplex PCR. The sample shows around 430,000 clones, about 29% of them seen only once. V was clipped by 7 bases and J by 8 bases; unmatched bases: 6. Germline V gene data show CDR1 as ENHRY and CDR2 as SYGVKD. The CDR3 is 14 residues long. This receptor was taken from a man aged 18-30 years in good health. Specimen: naive CD4+ T cells from blood. V and J are TRBV10-3 and TRBJ2-1; 12 bases match TRBD2. The CDR3 DNA sequence: TGTGCCATCAAACAGACTAGCGGGAGTTATGAGCAGTTCTTC. Translated: CAIKQTSGSYEQFF.